These T cell receptor beta chains were read from a single sample in a study of T-cell reconstitution after alpha-beta-depleted transplantation in children. From the PCR reads, TCRdb called clonotypes with MiXCR, one entry per CDR3 protein. The sample lists 780,000 or so distinct CDR3 sequences, about 16% occurring once. This sample comprised PBMCs, mostly from graft donor cells, obtained 360 days after TCRalphabeta/CD19-depleted stem cell transplant. These receptors were collected from a male patient between 5 and 17 years old who had a stem cell transplant for acute lymphoblastic leukemia, so the T cells may come from the graft donor. CDR3s include the opening cysteine and the closing phenylalanine or tryptophan. D genes are given only for firm matches. The listing skips clone size in some rows; elsewhere it reads once, few, many or a size class.

>.|TRBD2|TRBJ2-5|TRBV27
CASSFSREGDQETQYF
TGTGCCAGCAGTTTTTCCAGGGAGGGCGACCAAGAGACCCAGTACTTC
>.|TRBD1|TRBJ1-2|TRBV12-3/TRBV12-4
CASSVTGQGWAYGYTF
TGTGCCAGCAGTGTGACTGGACAGGGGTGGGCCTATGGCTACACCTTC
>.|TRBD2|TRBJ2-1|TRBV20-1
CSAATSGRALNEQFF
TGCAGTGCCGCGACTAGCGGGAGGGCACTGAATGAGCAGTTCTTC
>few|.|TRBJ2-6|TRBV12-3/TRBV12-4
CASSDFLGANVLTF
TGTGCCAGCAGTGACTTCCTAGGGGCCAACGTCCTGACTTTC
>few|.|TRBJ2-7|TRBV30
CAWTGTNYEQYF
TGTGCCTGGACCGGGACGAACTACGAGCAGTACTTC
>many|.|TRBJ2-1|TRBV27
CASSLSISIDVQFF
TGTGCCAGCAGTTTATCGATATCCATAGATGTGCAGTTCTTC
>few|.|TRBJ1-2|TRBV12-3/TRBV12-4
CASSFSLGSPLGYTF
TGTGCCAGCAGTTTCTCTCTTGGCTCGCCCCTTGGCTACACCTTC
>.|TRBD1|TRBJ2-1|TRBV7-9
CASSLEREGAGEQFF
TGTGCCAGCAGCTTAGAACGAGAGGGGGCTGGTGAGCAGTTCTTC
>few|.|TRBJ2-3|TRBV28
CASRSNWRRKNTDTQYF
TGTGCCAGCAGATCCAATTGGCGGAGGAAGAACACAGATACGCAGTATTTT
>.|TRBD2|TRBJ2-4|TRBV7-9
CASSLDRTRGAKNIQYF
TGTGCCAGCAGCTTAGATAGGACTAGAGGAGCCAAAAACATTCAGTACTTC
>.|.|TRBJ2-3|TRBV5-1
CASSGVGTDTQYF
TGCGCCAGCAGCGGGGTGGGCACAGATACGCAGTATTTT
>.|.|TRBJ2-5|TRBV5-1
CASSLDGGLGETQYF
TGCGCCAGCAGCTTGGATGGGGGGCTGGGAGAGACCCAGTACTTC
>.|TRBD1|TRBJ2-5|TRBV9
CASSAEGALQETQYF
TGTGCCAGCAGCGCTGAGGGGGCCCTCCAAGAGACCCAGTACTTC
>.|.|TRBJ2-7|TRBV12-3/TRBV12-4
CASGGRETYEQYF
TGTGCCAGCGGGGGACGGGAAACCTACGAGCAGTACTTC
>.|TRBD2|TRBJ2-7|TRBV20-1
CSASDRTSGRYEQYF
TGCAGTGCTTCCGATCGGACTAGCGGAAGGTACGAGCAGTACTTC
>few|.|TRBJ2-2|TRBV5-1
CASSLVGEPGELFF
TGCGCCAGCAGCTTGGTAGGGGAACCCGGGGAGCTGTTTTTT
>many|.|TRBJ1-6|TRBV25-1
CASSQVYSPLHF
TGTGCCAGCAGCCAAGTGTATTCACCCCTCCACTTT
>few|TRBD2|TRBJ2-1|TRBV15
CATSRDTAGGNNEQFF
TGTGCCACCAGCAGAGATACGGCGGGAGGGAACAATGAGCAGTTCTTC
>few|.|TRBJ2-7|TRBV12-3/TRBV12-4
CASSQPGSHEQYF
TGTGCCAGCAGCCAGCCAGGGAGTCACGAGCAGTACTTC
>many|.|TRBJ2-3|TRBV10-3
CATMTSHTDTQYF
TGTGCCACCATGACTAGTCACACAGATACGCAGTATTTT
>.|.|TRBJ2-3|TRBV3-1
CASSRGTSKRTDTQYF
TGTGCCAGCAGTCGCGGGACTTCCAAACGCACAGATACGCAGTATTTT
>few|TRBD2|TRBJ2-3|TRBV29-1
CSVGAGGLADTQYF
TGCAGCGTGGGAGCGGGAGGGCTTGCAGATACGCAGTATTTT
>.|.|TRBJ1-1|TRBV6-1
CASSAPGKNTEAFF
TGTGCCAGCAGTGCCCCGGGGAAGAACACTGAAGCTTTCTTT
>few|TRBD1|TRBJ2-2|TRBV27
CASSRTGVSNTGELFF
TGTGCCAGCAGCAGGACAGGGGTGTCGAACACCGGGGAGCTGTTTTTT
>.|.|TRBJ2-5|TRBV5-1
CASSLSDRQETQYF
TGCGCCAGCAGCCTGTCAGACAGACAAGAGACCCAGTACTTC
>few|.|TRBJ2-7|TRBV9
CASSVGVSGTSSYEQYF
TGTGCCAGCAGCGTAGGTGTCAGTGGGACCAGCTCCTACGAGCAGTACTTC
>few|.|TRBJ2-7|TRBV9
CASSPGKYEQYF
TGTGCCAGCAGCCCAGGGAAGTACGAGCAGTACTTC
>many|.|TRBJ2-7|TRBV11-2
CASTSLADSYEQYF
TGTGCCAGCACCTCTCTGGCAGACTCCTACGAGCAGTACTTC
>few|.|TRBJ2-3|TRBV7-2
CASSTMGASTDTQYF
TGTGCCAGCAGCACCATGGGGGCTAGCACAGATACGCAGTATTTT
>.|TRBD1|TRBJ2-7|TRBV5-1
CASSFGVMTGPSTTQYF
TGCGCCAGCAGCTTTGGGGTAATGACAGGGCCAAGTACGACGCAGTACTTC
>.|TRBD2|TRBJ2-7|TRBV19
CASSIPGLAIYEQYF
TGTGCCAGTAGTATACCGGGACTAGCCATCTACGAGCAGTACTTC
>few|.|TRBJ2-6|TRBV5-1
CASGDLFSGANVLTF
TGCGCCAGCGGGGACCTCTTCTCTGGGGCCAACGTCCTGACTTTC
>.|TRBD1|TRBJ1-2|TRBV5-1
CASSGRQGVYGYTF
TGCGCCAGCAGCGGACGACAGGGTGTCTATGGCTACACCTTC
>few|.|TRBJ2-7|TRBV12-3/TRBV12-4
CASSRRVLWYEQYF
TGTGCCAGCAGCCGCAGGGTGCTTTGGTACGAGCAGTACTTC
>.|.|TRBJ1-5|TRBV7-9
CASSLLGNRESNQPQHF
TGTGCCAGCAGCTTGCTGGGCAACAGGGAGAGCAATCAGCCCCAGCATTTT
>few|TRBD2|TRBJ2-5|TRBV4-1
CASSQGRLAEMYQETQYF
TGCGCCAGCAGCCAAGGGCGTCTAGCGGAAATGTACCAAGAGACCCAGTACTTC
>.|.|TRBJ1-1|TRBV18
CASSRTSETEAFF
TGTGCCAGCTCACGGACCAGTGAGACTGAAGCTTTCTTT
>few|TRBD2|TRBJ2-2|TRBV5-1
CASSGRGLAGEMGTGELFF
TGCGCCAGCAGCGGAAGGGGACTAGCGGGAGAAATGGGGACCGGGGAGCTGTTTTTT
>few|.|TRBJ2-5|TRBV4-1
CASSQDPPNRETQYF
TGCGCCAGCAGCCAAGATCCTCCGAATCGGGAGACCCAGTACTTC
>few|.|TRBJ2-7|TRBV7-9
CASSLPPRDPSYEQYF
TGTGCCAGCAGCTTACCACCCCGGGACCCCTCCTACGAGCAGTACTTC
>.|TRBD1|TRBJ2-7|TRBV5-1
CASSSKTIDTGDEQYF
TGCGCCAGCAGCTCCAAAACGATCGATACAGGGGACGAGCAGTACTTC
>few|.|TRBJ1-2|TRBV29-1
CSVEDRAGVYGYTF
TGCAGCGTTGAAGATCGCGCAGGGGTGTATGGCTACACCTTC
>.|.|TRBJ2-7|TRBV7-7
CASSVDHGEQYF
TGTGCCAGCAGCGTTGATCACGGGGAGCAGTACTTC
>.|TRBD2|TRBJ2-2|TRBV7-8
CASFWGVASGRSYTGELFF
TGTGCCAGCTTTTGGGGGGTCGCTAGCGGGAGGAGTTACACCGGGGAGCTGTTTTTT
>many|TRBD1|TRBJ2-7|TRBV15
CATSGGTGSYEQYF
TGTGCCACCAGCGGCGGGACAGGTAGTTACGAGCAGTACTTC
>few|.|TRBJ1-3|TRBV5-1
CASNEGGSGNTIYF
TGCGCCAGCAATGAAGGCGGCTCTGGAAACACCATATATTTT
>.|TRBD2|TRBJ2-2|TRBV28
CASTPTGRDTGELFF
TGTGCCAGCACTCCGACCGGGAGGGACACCGGGGAGCTGTTTTTT
>few|TRBD2|TRBJ2-5|TRBV28
CASSARLAAGETQYF
TGTGCCAGCAGTGCCAGACTAGCGGCCGGGGAGACCCAGTACTTC
>few|.|TRBJ2-2|TRBV6-1
CASSEDYTGELFF
TGTGCCAGCAGCGAAGATTACACCGGGGAGCTGTTTTTT
>.|TRBD1|TRBJ2-7|TRBV20-1
CSARDADRGTYEQYF
TGCAGTGCTAGAGATGCGGACAGGGGAACCTACGAGCAGTACTTC
>.|TRBD2|TRBJ2-6|TRBV9
CASSPRWGGVSGANVLTF
TGTGCCAGCAGCCCCCGGTGGGGGGGGGTTTCTGGGGCCAACGTCCTGACTTTC
>few|TRBD2|TRBJ2-7|TRBV7-9
CASSLAGLDTYEQYF
TGTGCCAGCAGCTTAGCGGGACTAGATACGTACGAGCAGTACTTC